This is a list of T cell receptor beta chains from one sample in a study of response to subunit inactivated influenza vaccine. TCRdb reprocessed the RT-PCR reads via MiXCR and lists one record per CDR3 protein. In the table there are fewer than 200,000 distinct CDR3 sequences, about 9% of which are singletons. This material consisted of non-naive T cells sorted from PBMCs, taken on the day of vaccination. These receptors were taken from a middle-aged man who received an inactivated influenza vaccine. CDR3s include the opening cysteine and the closing phenylalanine or tryptophan. Fields, in order: J gene, V gene, CDR3 protein.

TRBJ2-2,TRBV5-6,CASSLEPGAFTGELFF
TRBJ2-3,TRBV27,CASSPTGFSTDTQYF
TRBJ2-1,TRBV11-2,CASSRSYGGNEQFF
TRBJ2-1,TRBV28,CASSLNRLVRLGRNEQFF
TRBJ2-3,TRBV5-1,CASSLVVQSSTDTQYF
TRBJ2-7,TRBV11-2,CASSLEGGPLNEQYF
TRBJ2-7,TRBV28,CASSSPMEQYF
TRBJ2-1,TRBV28,CASRTSGGGYNEQFF
TRBJ2-7,TRBV27,CASSQQGSSYEQYF
TRBJ1-2,TRBV4-1,CASSQDVQDRANYGYTF
TRBJ1-1,TRBV11-1,CASSFPWPGQGARNAEAFF
TRBJ2-7,TRBV5-1,CASSLGRTGGVLDEQYF
TRBJ2-3,TRBV6-2/TRBV6-3,CASSYLAGTSGDTDTQYF
TRBJ2-1,TRBV29-1,CSVGLQRASYNEQFF
TRBJ1-5,TRBV2,CASSEGDQPQHF
TRBJ2-1,TRBV29-1,CSGAGRSYNEQFF
TRBJ2-2,TRBV20-1,CSASLAGGLSGELFF
TRBJ2-1,TRBV11-2,CASSLGLAGGGEQFF
TRBJ2-2,TRBV28,CASTFGNTGELFF
TRBJ2-6,TRBV2,CASSDRSGANVLTF
TRBJ1-2,TRBV12-3/TRBV12-4,CASTTSGTGVYGYTF
TRBJ2-7,TRBV7-9,CASSYARSYEQYF
TRBJ2-5,TRBV18,CASSPPGLAETQCF
TRBJ2-3,TRBV20-1,CSSGQAPSTDTQYF
TRBJ1-3,TRBV20-1,CSARNHDRAAGNTIYF
TRBJ2-5,TRBV5-5,CASSDPIDIGKTQYF
TRBJ1-2,TRBV6-1,CASSRGQGVHGYTF
TRBJ1-1,TRBV27,CASSLLGGPKAFF
TRBJ1-1,TRBV12-5,CASGLAANTEAFF
TRBJ2-4,TRBV18,CASSQNRQGSIQYF
TRBJ2-1,TRBV4-1,CASSQQVVNEQFF
TRBJ2-1,TRBV7-9,CASSLGTNSEQFF
TRBJ2-2,TRBV20-1,CSASRDRVNRELFF
TRBJ2-5,TRBV18,CASSPRELQETQYF
TRBJ2-2,TRBV28,CASINRNTGELFF
TRBJ1-2,TRBV7-9,CASSPDTRAGYTF
TRBJ2-3,TRBV2,CAISFFPSGRRDRTDTQYF
TRBJ2-1,TRBV24-1,CATSGQWFNNEQFF
TRBJ1-4,TRBV20-1,CSARVSGGLEKLFF
TRBJ2-7,TRBV29-1,CSVYLGQGNYEQYF
TRBJ2-2,TRBV5-1,CASGLRGANTGELFF